The present entry profiles one T cell receptor beta chain with its context. It has no known antigen specificity. No base qualities exist here, and no much larger clone lies one base off it. These data belong to a study of cytomegalovirus exposure and HLA in healthy donors (dated 2017 in TCRdb). Turning to the overall study: In an earlier analysis of approximately 640 of the donors, 250 to 300 Gb of sequence data and 100 million or so unique TCR beta sequences from 150 million to 200 million T cells were reported. Alongside the repertoire data, information on donor age, sex, ethnicity and CMV serostatus was compiled. In a later analysis, previously published TCR beta repertoires from 550 to 700 donors were re-analyzed and high-resolution HLA genotyping was added so that TCR occurrence patterns could be studied. Rather than using new phenotypic data, the later analysis identified candidate immune exposures from TCR beta sequences and from how often those sequences occurred across donors. On average, roughly 250,000 unique TCR beta nucleotide sequences were sequenced per donor among more than 350 genotyped donors of the cohort, with roughly 20% of those sequences being non-productive. Roughly 290 gigabases of sequencing data and around 85 million unique TCR sequences made up an early release that covered about 640 HLA-typed donors. Both class I and class II loci were covered by HLA typing, at four-digit resolution. The study combined high-throughput TCR immunosequencing, statistical association of individual TCRs with disease status, and machine learning to predict cytomegalovirus infection status. In addition to the first cohort of 666 subjects, a separate validation cohort of 100 to 150 different subjects was used. Among the roughly 390 genotyped donors, around 81% belonged to the genetic ancestry cluster associated with self-reported Caucasian donors. The aim of the study was to test whether cataloging public T cell receptors could identify signatures of past pathogen exposure. Using immunosequencing, the study profiled T cell repertoires from about 610 subjects and related those repertoires to cytomegalovirus serostatus. To decide whether each TCR beta V gene segment behaved as functional or pseudogenic, an earlier analysis of over 500 of the donors relied on high-throughput TCR beta sequencing. The number of typed donors differed by locus: about 620-640 for A, B, C, DRB1 and DQB1; some 540 for DQA1; about 600 for DPA1; and about 470 for DPB1. A later genetic analysis used genome-wide SNP genotypes for about 60% of the roughly 670 donors, treating that subset as a discovery cohort. Roughly five DR-DQ haplotypes were treated as single units for association and clustering because of strong linkage in the cohort. All discovery cohort repertoires had been generated using a single sequencing platform.

Measured from the cysteine to the phenylalanine, the CDR3 is 12 residues long. Of all the DNA, just the CDR3 is kept, 36 bases in frame from base 1. The germline V gene supplies CDR1 SQVTM and CDR2 ANQGSEA. V has 5 bases trimmed and J has 11 bases trimmed; junction bases matching no gene number 7. The protocol used for the library was the immunoSEQ multiplex PCR assay. A mixture of 60 forward primers for TCR Vbeta segments and 13 reverse primers for TCR Jbeta segments was used in the multiplex PCR. The CDR3 region of rearranged TCR beta genes was amplified from genomic DNA with a multiplex PCR assay. Amplified TCR beta libraries were sequenced as 87-base-pair reads on the Illumina HiSeq System. The paper's processing steps were these. A later analysis tallied some 79 million unique TCR beta chains across the 700 or so repertoires, and around 10 million of those chains were shared by two or more donors. A nearest-neighbor algorithm error-corrected the raw reads and collapsed the reads into unique sequences, merging closely related sequences to remove PCR and sequencing errors. CDR3 sequences were aligned to IMGT reference sequences to assign V, D and J gene segments. For a sequence to be retained, a match of at least six nucleotides to both a V gene segment and a J gene segment was required. Rearrangements were classified as productive when the CDR3 lacked stop codons and remained in frame with V and J, and all other rearrangements were classified as non-productive. CDR3 was defined by IMGT convention, running from the second conserved V-encoded cysteine to the conserved J-encoded phenylalanine. The earlier analysis of a few hundred of the donors excluded sequences that lacked an unambiguous match to a single V gene segment. In an earlier analysis of 587 of the donors, V segments were called functional above 56.7% productive rearrangements and were called segregating when the between-donor standard deviation exceeded 5%. To diagnose cytomegalovirus status from the catalog of TCR beta chain sequences, a statistical classification framework was built. A later analysis assigned V and J genes by comparing TCR nucleotide sequences with IMGT/GENE-DB human TR gene sequences. A later analysis assigned CDR3 sequences and most-parsimonious VDJ recombination scenarios with the TCRdist pipeline. A later analysis defined each TCR beta chain by its CDR3 amino acid sequence plus V-gene family, and excluded reads lacking a unique V-gene family. As a way to deal with suspected cross-contamination and a sequencing artifact, a later analysis dropped 450 to 600 nucleotide sequences that were highly shared and had low generation probability. A later analysis calculated a clonal expansion index for each public chain from normalized within-repertoire ranks of inferred template counts. In a later analysis, generation probabilities were computed using a VDJ recombination model fitted to out-of-frame rearrangements, and the results were checked against IGoR. Hypergeometric tests were used in a later analysis to score TCR-TCR, TCR-HLA and TCR-CMV co-occurrence, with a repertoire-size bias correction applied to the TCR pairs. A later analysis estimated false discovery rates by permuting HLA or CMV assignments 20 times. In a later analysis, co-occurring TCRs were grouped with DBSCAN, and TCRdist sequence similarity was added when clustering was performed within HLA-allele-positive subsets. Repertoires with fewer than 30,000 or more than 120,000 public chains, plus five repertoires with anomalous nucleotide sharing, were excluded from co-occurrence clustering. What TCRdb holds here is the immuneACCESS table cut down to in-frame rearrangements. Part of the clones is not present; checked against another copy, under half of the missing clones reflect an unresolved V gene, and the others are unexplained. V and J calls and clone size follow that table, whereas D and trimming were derived from the DNA. The table for this sample lists tens of thousands of clones; 65% to 70% of them were counted only once. The ten largest clones take up approximately 15% of the sample.

The full study reports these points: Because HLA typing was unavailable for some donors at each locus, only the typed subset was used in association tests. Because counts were too low, roughly 16 rarely observed V segments, including chromosome 9 orphons, were excluded from the earlier analysis of some 540 of the donors. Broadly in line with IMGT annotations, most TCR beta V segments showed up in productive rearrangements about 90% or about 30% of the time in an earlier analysis of roughly 590 of the donors. A further reported finding was that TCR beta sequences accurately predicted the HLA-A and HLA-B alleles for most subjects in the first cohort. A later analysis associated about 17,000 TCR beta sequences with specific HLA alleles at a false discovery rate of 0.05. According to a later analysis, parvovirus B19, influenza, CMV and Epstein-Barr virus appeared linked to several top co-occurrence clusters. Linkage disequilibrium might explain the correlated functional status among segregating V segments, but an unknown experimental factor could not be ruled out. Some IMGT-functional V segments, including TRBV6-2 and TRBV6-3, could not be told apart with the 87-base-pair reads, so those segments were excluded. The classifier was reported to diagnose cytomegalovirus status with high specificity and sensitivity in both the original cohort and the validation cohort. Compared with the roughly 700-donor mean, donors in an Asian-associated ancestry cluster had fewer N-insertions in productive TCRs, according to a later genetic analysis. The authors suggested that the approach could potentially be extended to other disease states and immunological phenotypes. The cohort was sequenced for TCR beta chains only, and without alpha or paired-chain data the features that could be detected were limited. Most CMV-associated TCR beta chains appeared to be HLA-restricted in a later analysis, and the HLA associations seemed to be driven largely by CMV exposure. In a later analysis, the rate of TCR association differed among HLA loci, with DRB1 alleles having the most associated TCRs and HLA-C alleles having the fewest. V-gene and J-gene trimming of TCR beta chains was associated with a missense DCLRE1C variant in a later genetic analysis, and the association was replicated in an independent cohort. In vitro tests confirmed that a few of the cytomegalovirus-associated TCR beta chains recognize cytomegalovirus antigens. Across donors, most TCR sequences were observed very rarely, whereas some public TCRs were present in many individuals. A total of roughly 160 TCR beta chains were listed by the study as associated with cytomegalovirus. When HLA alleles, especially DR and DQ, strongly co-occurred, attributing TCR associations to individual alleles was difficult. For the cohort, immune exposure information was limited to CMV serostatus. A cluster of highly shared sequence variants was judged likely to represent a technical artifact of the sequencing pipeline. In a later analysis, HLA-associated TCR beta chains were found to be more clonally expanded and to have lower generation probabilities than equally common non-associated chains. The presence/absence analyses assumed that sequencing depth was roughly uniform across donors, and that assumption may not be true.

The cohort was made up of approximately 670 healthy bone marrow donors. Cohort members were all nominally healthy when sampled, although unrecorded immune exposures were likely present. The donor tested CMV seropositive, placing the donor among the roughly 300 seropositive members of the cohort. A peripheral blood sample was provided by each donor, and peripheral blood mononuclear cells were used for TCR beta sequencing. The Qiagen DNeasy Blood Extraction Kit was used to extract genomic DNA from the blood cell samples. The source material was PBMCs. This sequence originates from a male donor in good health and CMV-seropositive. The rearrangement joined TRBV29-1 to TRBJ2-7; the junction holds 12 bases that match TRBD1. This receptor has the CDR3 CSVQGQGAAKYF. Here is the DNA: TGCAGCGTTCAGGGACAGGGGGCCGCGAAGTACTTC.